Presented here are 21 T cell receptor beta chains from one specimen sequenced in a study of shared clonotypes between healthy human individuals. TCRdb's table, derived via immunoSEQ multiplex PCR, lists solely in-frame clones and lacks some. The sample holds about 2.4 million clones; 80% to 95% are singletons and the top ten take more than 0.35%. The source material was naive CD4+ T cells from PBMCs. The subset was: CD45RA+ positively selected. The receptor set was obtained from a man in his late teens or twenties in good health. Some clones in this sample may be carry-over from other donors' samples.

This chain joins TRBV5-1 and TRBJ2-7, with D possibly matching TRBD1 (5 bases). Trimming stripped 0 bases from V and 1 base from J, with 11 bases between. CDR1 SGHRS and CDR2 YFSETQ come from the germline V gene. The CDR3 contains 15 residues. CDR3 loop: CASSLAPDSSYEQYF. In nucleotides, the CDR3 is TGCGCCAGCAGCTTGGCTCCTGACAGTTCCTACGAGCAGTACTTC.

The chain carries TRBV28 and TRBJ1-1; D not certain. The germline V gene has CDR1 MDHEN and CDR2 SYDVKM. The CDR3 sequence is 15 residues long. Trimming stripped 5 bases from V and 0 bases from J, with 13 bases between. The chain's CDR3 is CASSPTQFMNTEAFF. CDR3 DNA sequence: TGTGCCAGCAGTCCGACACAGTTCATGAACACTGAAGCTTTCTTT.

The table lists this clone with a count of one. The chain combines TRBV20-1 with TRBJ2-7, with unresolved D. Germline V gene lookup returns CDR1 DFQATT and CDR2 SNEGSKA (reference sequence). The CDR3 is made up of 10 amino acids. V lost 4 bases and J 4 bases, leaving 5 bases between the germline ends. The CDR3 reads CSAKGYEQYF. DNA of the CDR3: TGCAGTGCTAAAGGATACGAGCAGTACTTC.

The chain links TRBV5-1 to TRBJ1-1, with TRBD1 as a possible D gene (5 bases). Germline loops: CDR1 SGHRS, CDR2 YFSETQ. CDR3 length equals 17 residues. Between the trimmed V and J ends, which lost 0 bases and 1 base, there was a span of 16 bases. The CDR3 loop reads CASSLVLSTGKNTEAFF. The CDR3 DNA is TGCGCCAGCAGCTTGGTGTTGTCAACAGGAAAGAACACTGAAGCTTTCTTT.

Comment on this clone: Other nucleotide sequences in the sample specify the same CDR3. The chain recombines TRBV6-5 with TRBJ1-1; 8 bases map to TRBD1. Germline values: CDR1 MNHEY, CDR2 SVGAGI. V was clipped by 6 bases and J by 4 bases; unmatched bases: 7. The CDR3 has 14 amino acids. The CDR3 DNA reads as TGTGCCAGCAGCCGAGACAGGGGAGGCACTGAAGCTTTCTTT. This gives the protein CASSRDRGGTEAFF.

The V and J genes are TRBV28 and TRBJ1-1; a possible D gene is TRBD1 (5 bases). The V and J ends lost 3 bases and 6 bases respectively, with 11 bases between them. The CDR3 contains 13 residues. CDR1 and CDR2 from the germline V gene are MDHEN and SYDVKM. The DNA of the CDR3 is TGTGCCAGCAGTTTGGGGACGTGGGCTGAAGCTTTCTTT. It codes for CASSLGTWAEAFF.

The chain has TRBV28 and TRBJ1-2; 8 bases are a match to TRBD1. This CDR3 region has 13 residues. J was trimmed by 6 bases and V by 4 bases; bases with no gene match: 4. Germline-derived CDR1 and CDR2 are MDHEN and SYDVKM. The CDR3 here is CASSWTGRHGYTF. CDR3 nucleotides: TGTGCCAGCAGTTGGACAGGGAGGCATGGCTACACCTTC.

This chain uses TRBV11-3 with TRBJ2-4, with 7 positions matching TRBD2. The CDR3 sequence is 17 residues long. Germline-derived CDR1 and CDR2 are SGHNT and YENEEA. The V gene end was trimmed by 5 bases and the J gene end by 8 bases; junction bases not matched to a gene: 18. The chain's CDR3 is CASSPGRGRVGFDIQYF. CDR3 DNA: TGTGCCAGCAGCCCCGGGCGGGGGAGGGTAGGATTCGACATTCAGTACTTC.

The rearrangement joins TRBV4-3 to TRBJ1-6; D is undetermined. The germline V gene has CDR1 LGHNA and CDR2 YSLEER. The CDR3 has 17 amino acids. V was cut by 0 bases and J by 8 bases, with 17 bases left in between. CDR3: CASSQDAEGLGYSPLHF. CDR3 nucleotide sequence: TGCGCCAGCAGCCAAGATGCTGAGGGCCTGGGGTATTCACCCCTCCACTTT.

The V gene is TRBV5-4, the J gene TRBJ2-7; D is possibly TRBD2 (6 bases). Germline V CDR1 and CDR2: SGHNT, YYREEE (reference sequence). V gave up 2 bases and J gave up 2 bases, with 8 bases separating them. This CDR3 has 13 residues. The CDR3 DNA follows: TGTGCCAGCAGCTTCGGGGGACCCTACGAGCAGTACTTC. It specifies CASSFGGPYEQYF.

In regard to this clone: The same CDR3 is also encoded by other DNA sequences in this sample. The gene calls are TRBV30 and TRBJ2-3; D gene unclear. The CDR3 length is 12 residues. V dropped 0 bases and J dropped 4 bases, with 5 bases sitting between them. Germline lookup yields CDR1 GTSNPN and CDR2 SVGIG (reference sequence). CDR3 residues: CAWSVLADTQYF. The CDR3 region has the DNA TGTGCCTGGAGTGTATTAGCAGATACGCAGTATTTT.

As concerns this clone: Additional DNA sequences in this sample encode the identical CDR3. This chain uses TRBV6-1 with TRBJ1-2; D perhaps matches TRBD1 (5 bases). Trimming took off 6 bases at V and 5 bases at J, with 10 bases between the two ends. The length of the CDR3 is 12 residues. The germline gives CDR1 MNHNS, CDR2 SASEGT. DNA for the CDR3: TGTGCCAGCAGGGGGACTGTATATGGCTACACCTTC. Its protein product is CASRGTVYGYTF.

Points on this clone: Other nucleotide sequences in the sample specify the same CDR3. The chain uses TRBV7-3 and TRBJ1-1, with D possibly TRBD1 on 6 matching bases. Trimming stripped 5 bases from V and 1 base from J, with 8 bases between. Germline lookup yields CDR1 SGHTA and CDR2 FQGTGA. CDR3 length: 13 residues. The CDR3 region is CASSEQGNTEAFF. DNA of the CDR3: TGTGCCAGCAGCGAACAGGGGAACACTGAAGCTTTCTTT. Using reference TRBV7-3 and TRBJ1-1 for the parts outside the CDR3, the full variable domain is GAGVSQTPSNKVTEKGKYVELRCDPISGHTALYWYRQSLGQGPEFLIYFQGTGAADDSGLPNDRFFAVRPEGSVSTLKIQRTERGDSAVYLCASSEQGNTEAFFGQGTRLTVV.

The chain uses TRBV18 and TRBJ2-1; a possible D gene is TRBD2 (6 bases). The V end was cut by 6 bases, the J end by 5 bases, with 17 bases between. In germline, CDR1 is KGHSH, CDR2 LQKENI. CDR3 length: 15 amino acids. The CDR3 DNA is TGTGCCAGCTCCCTCAGTTTCGGGAGTGACAATGAGCAGTTCTTC. Translation gives CASSLSFGSDNEQFF.

This clone came up once. This chain uses TRBV11-2 with TRBJ1-2; weak D call: TRBD1 (5 bases). V shed 5 bases and J shed 3 bases, with 16 bases lying between them. The CDR3 totals 15 residues. CDR1 is SGHAT, CDR2 FQNNGV, per germline. The CDR3 DNA follows: TGTGCCAGCAGCCGTCCCAACGGGGGGTACTATGGCTACACCTTC. Encoded protein: CASSRPNGGYYGYTF. Full variable domain (remainder filled in from reference TRBV11-2 and TRBJ1-2): EAGVAQSPRYKIIEKRQSVAFWCNPISGHATLYWYQQILGQGPKLLIQFQNNGVVDDSQLPKDRFSAERLKGVDSTLKIQPAKLEDSAVYLCASSRPNGGYYGYTFGSGTRLTVV.

The V gene is TRBV29-1, the J gene TRBJ2-1; D tentatively reads TRBD1 or TRBD2 (5 bases each). The CDR3 totals 14 residues. V was cut by 3 bases and J by 2 bases, with 11 bases left in between. Germline assignment: CDR1 SQVTM and CDR2 ANQGSEA. CDR3 residues: CSVDWGSPYNEQFF. In DNA, the CDR3 is TGCAGCGTTGACTGGGGGAGCCCCTACAATGAGCAGTTCTTC.

This clone has just one count. This rearrangement joins TRBV30 to TRBJ2-6; D is possibly TRBD2 (6 bases). The CDR3 loop spans 15 amino acids. The germline V gene has CDR1 GTSNPN and CDR2 SVGIG (reference sequence). The germline V and J ends were trimmed by 4 bases and 0 bases, with 10 bases remaining between them. Written as DNA, the CDR3 is TGTGCCTGGAACGCGGGGAGCTCTGGGGCCAACGTCCTGACTTTC. Translated: CAWNAGSSGANVLTF.

V usage is TRBV6-5 and J usage is TRBJ1-1, with 7 bases that match TRBD1. Trimming removed 6 bases from V and 0 bases from J; junction bases left unmatched: 7. CDR1 is MNHEY and CDR2 is SVGAGI in the germline V gene. This CDR3 is built from 15 residues. The CDR3 nucleotides are TGTGCCAGCAGACCCGGACAGGCCATGAACACTGAAGCTTTCTTT. It codes for CASRPGQAMNTEAFF.

The J gene is TRBJ2-7, the V gene TRBV6-5, with TRBD2 matching over 16 bases. The germline gives CDR1 MNHEY, CDR2 SVGAGI. V trimming: 4 bases; J trimming: 6 bases; junction bases outside the gene matches: 3. The CDR3 has 15 residues. The CDR3 DNA is TGTGCCAGCAGTTCAGGGACTAGCGGGAGGGCCGAGCAGTACTTC. Residues: CASSSGTSGRAEQYF.

V and J are TRBV5-1 and TRBJ2-1; 10 positions match TRBD2. The CDR3 runs 15 residues. Germline V gives CDR1 SGHRS, CDR2 YFSETQ. The J segment lost 6 bases and the V segment lost 2 bases, leaving 5 bases of the junction unmatched. CDR3 region: CASSLSGRALNEQFF. CDR3 coding DNA: TGCGCCAGCAGCTTAAGCGGGAGGGCCCTCAATGAGCAGTTCTTC.

This chain joins TRBV5-4 and TRBJ2-1, with 9 bases aligning to TRBD2. Germline V gene sequence: CDR1 SGHNT, CDR2 YYREEE (reference sequence). The CDR3 sequence is 16 residues long. V dropped 3 bases and J dropped 7; count of bases not matched to a gene: 11. The CDR3: CASSSGLAGPGNEQFF. The DNA of the CDR3 is TGTGCCAGCAGCTCAGGTCTAGCGGGGCCTGGGAATGAGCAGTTCTTC. Filled out from reference TRBV5-4 and TRBJ2-1, the complete variable domain reads ETGVTQSPTHLIKTRGQQVTLRCSSQSGHNTVSWYQQALGQGPQFIFQYYREEENGRGNFPPRFSGLQFPNYSSELNVNALELDDSALYLCASSSGLAGPGNEQFFGPGTRLTVL.